The text below deals with one TCR beta chain. The authors' processing: From reference gene primer amplification, estimates of nucleated cell counts were derived. Assay used: immunoSEQ multiplex PCR; TCRdb lists only in-frame clones, some missing. From that table come the V and J calls and clone size; the DNA was used to work out D and trimming. Altogether about 130,000 clones are present, approximately 81% being singletons, with the ten largest covering 5.5%. CDR1 is WSHSY and CDR2 is SAAADI in the germline V gene. The germline V and J ends were trimmed by 8 bases and 6 bases, with 17 bases remaining between them. This CDR3 has 14 amino acids. This record belongs to a study of blood T cell repertoires in COVID-19. The overall study: From the United States, Italy and Spain came samples of acute and convalescent COVID-19. The cDNA or gDNA used as material had been derived from T cells, B-cell-depleted T cells, or PBMCs.

The sequenced sample was peripheral blood. The chain recombines TRBV10-2 with TRBJ2-1; possibly TRBD2 for D (7 bases). This TCR came from a man between 60 and 75 years old with acute or convalescent COVID-19. The CDR3: CASDTGRGSNEQFF. As DNA, the CDR3 is TGCGCCAGCGACACAGGGAGGGGCTCCAATGAGCAGTTCTTC.